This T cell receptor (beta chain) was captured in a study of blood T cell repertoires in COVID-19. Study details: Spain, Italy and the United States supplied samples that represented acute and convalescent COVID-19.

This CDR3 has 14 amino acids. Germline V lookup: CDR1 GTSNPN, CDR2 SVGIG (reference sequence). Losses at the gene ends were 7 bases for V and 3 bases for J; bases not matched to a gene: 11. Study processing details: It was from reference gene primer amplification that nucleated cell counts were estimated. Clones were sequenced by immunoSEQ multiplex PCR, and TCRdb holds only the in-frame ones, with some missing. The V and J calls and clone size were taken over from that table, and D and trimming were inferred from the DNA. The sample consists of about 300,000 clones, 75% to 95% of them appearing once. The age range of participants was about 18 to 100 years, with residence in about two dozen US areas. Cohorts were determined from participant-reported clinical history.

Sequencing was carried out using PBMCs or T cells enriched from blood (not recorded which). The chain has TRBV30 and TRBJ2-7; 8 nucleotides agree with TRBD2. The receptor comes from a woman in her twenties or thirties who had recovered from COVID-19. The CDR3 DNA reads TGTGCCTTGACGAAAAGCGGGAGCCTCTACGAGCAGTACTTC. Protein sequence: CALTKSGSLYEQYF.